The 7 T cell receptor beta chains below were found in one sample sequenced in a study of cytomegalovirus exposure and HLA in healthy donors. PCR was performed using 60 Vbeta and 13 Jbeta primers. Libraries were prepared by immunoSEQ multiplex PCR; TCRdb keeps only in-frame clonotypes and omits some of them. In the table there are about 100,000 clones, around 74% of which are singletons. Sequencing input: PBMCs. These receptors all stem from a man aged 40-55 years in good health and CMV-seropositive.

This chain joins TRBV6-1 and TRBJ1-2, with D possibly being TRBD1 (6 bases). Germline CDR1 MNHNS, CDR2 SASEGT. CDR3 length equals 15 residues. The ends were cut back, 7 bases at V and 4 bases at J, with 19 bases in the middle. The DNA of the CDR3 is TGTGCCAGCACCGAAGGGGGGGCGCTTGGCTATGGCTACACCTTC. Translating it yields CASTEGGALGYGYTF.

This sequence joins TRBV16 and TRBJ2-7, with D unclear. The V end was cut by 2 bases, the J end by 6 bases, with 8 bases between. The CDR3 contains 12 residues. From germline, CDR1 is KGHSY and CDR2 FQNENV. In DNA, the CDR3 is TGTGCCAGCAGCCAAGCCCAGGTCGAGCAGTACTTC. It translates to CASSQAQVEQYF.

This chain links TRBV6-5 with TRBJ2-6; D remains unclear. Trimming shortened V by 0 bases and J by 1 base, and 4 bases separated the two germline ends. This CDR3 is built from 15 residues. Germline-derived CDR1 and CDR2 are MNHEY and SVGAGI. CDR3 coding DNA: TGTGCCAGCAGTTACTCCATGTCTGGGGCCAACGTCCTGACTTTC. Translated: CASSYSMSGANVLTF.

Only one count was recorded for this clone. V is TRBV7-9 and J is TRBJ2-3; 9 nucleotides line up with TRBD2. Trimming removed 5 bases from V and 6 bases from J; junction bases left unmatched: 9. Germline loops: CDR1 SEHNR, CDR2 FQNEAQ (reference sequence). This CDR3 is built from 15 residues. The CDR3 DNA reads TGTGCCAGCAGCGTCAGCGGGGGGTACCAGGATACGCAGTATTTT. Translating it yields CASSVSGGYQDTQYF.

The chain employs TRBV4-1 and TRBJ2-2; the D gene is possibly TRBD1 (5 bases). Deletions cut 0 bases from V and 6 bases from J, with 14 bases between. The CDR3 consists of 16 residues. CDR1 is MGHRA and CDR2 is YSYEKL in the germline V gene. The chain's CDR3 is CASSQDGRGAAGELFF. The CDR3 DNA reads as TGCGCCAGCAGCCAAGATGGGCGTGGGGCGGCCGGGGAGCTGTTTTTT.

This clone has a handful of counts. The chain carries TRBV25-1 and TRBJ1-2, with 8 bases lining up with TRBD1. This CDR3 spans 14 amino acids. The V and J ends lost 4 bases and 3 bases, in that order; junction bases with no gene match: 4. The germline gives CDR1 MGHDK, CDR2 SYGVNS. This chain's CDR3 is CASSGDRGDYGYTF. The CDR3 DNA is TGTGCCAGCAGTGGCGACAGGGGCGACTATGGCTACACCTTC.

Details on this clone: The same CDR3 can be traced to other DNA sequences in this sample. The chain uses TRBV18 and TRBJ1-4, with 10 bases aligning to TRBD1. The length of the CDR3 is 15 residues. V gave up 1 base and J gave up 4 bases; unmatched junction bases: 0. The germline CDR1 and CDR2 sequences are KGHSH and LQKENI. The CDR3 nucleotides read TGTGCCAGCTCACCACGGGACAGGGGTAATGAAAAACTGTTTTTT. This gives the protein CASSPRDRGNEKLFF.